The 10 T cell receptor beta chains below all came from one sample that was sequenced in a study of tumor and adjacent non-tumor tissue in lung cancer. Three rounds of nested PCR, following a modified ARM-PCR protocol, produced the TCRbeta library. TCRdb called the multiplex PCR reads again in MiXCR, with one record for every CDR3 protein. The data show 200,000 to 250,000 distinct CDR3 sequences, 70% to 75% seen once. RNA was extracted from bulk tissue without any cell sorting. The specimen was lung tumor tissue. These receptors came from a man aged 55 to 70 with non-small cell lung cancer.

This chain links TRBV6-5 with TRBJ1-2; TRBD1 is a possible D gene (5 bases). V lost 2 bases and J lost 4, with 17 bases in between. Germline CDR1 MNHEY, CDR2 SVGAGI. The CDR3 has 16 amino acids. The CDR3 DNA follows: TGTGCCAGCAGTTACACCCTCGGTCCAGGGTCCTATGGCTACACCTTC. Its protein product is CASSYTLGPGSYGYTF.

As concerns this clonotype: The junction does not match germline at one end; this may be a read error. The chain joins TRBV6-5 to TRBJ1-1, with D possibly being TRBD1 (5 bases). The CDR3 extends over 12 amino acids. Germline assignment: CDR1 MNHEY and CDR2 SVGAGI. CDR3 protein: CAGRTSGEEAFF. CDR3 DNA: TGTGCCGGCAGGACCTCGGGGGAGGAAGCTTTCTTT.

Note on this clonotype: Just one base apart from a much larger clone, this may be a read error. The chain has TRBV10-2 and TRBJ1-5; D remains ambiguous. Germline lookup yields CDR1 WSHSY and CDR2 SAAADI. The length of the CDR3 is 14 residues. V lost 7 bases, J lost 0 bases, and 10 bases lay in between. As DNA, the CDR3 is TGCGCCAGCACCCCGGCAGGTAGCAATCAGCCCCAGCATTTT. It is translated as CASTPAGSNQPQHF.

This clonotype was seen a few times. The chain couples TRBV14 to TRBJ1-3; D is perhaps TRBD1 (5 bases). Germline CDR1 reads SGHDN; CDR2 reads FVKESK. With 0 bases removed from V and 0 bases from J, the gap between germline ends came to 18 bases. The CDR3 has 19 residues. CDR3 nucleotides: TGTGCCAGCAGCCAAGAAAGCCGAAGGGGCAGAGTCTCTGGAAACACCATATATTTT. This sequence encodes CASSQESRRGRVSGNTIYF.

The chain is built from TRBV7-9 and TRBJ1-5; D possibly corresponds to TRBD2 (5 bases). The J call may be wrong; the DNA end is better matched by TRBJ2-3. Germline values: CDR1 SEHNR, CDR2 FQNEAQ (reference sequence). The CDR3 has 14 amino acids. The CDR3 here is CASSFEGNNQPQYF. The CDR3 nucleotides read TGTGCCAGCAGCTTTGAGGGAAACAATCAGCCCCAGTATTTT.

This chain connects TRBV29-1 to TRBJ2-7; a weak D match, TRBD1 (6 bases). The CDR3 runs 13 residues. Germline V gene data show CDR1 as SQVTM and CDR2 as ANQGSEA. CDR3 sequence reads: CSVLRVGAEEKYF. CDR3 sequence (DNA): TGCAGTGTCCTTCGTGTGGGGGCGGAGGAGAAGTACTTC.

The V and J genes are TRBV11-2 and TRBJ1-4; D unclear. CDR1 is SGHAT and CDR2 is FQNNGV in the germline V gene. The length of the CDR3 is 14 residues. V shed 10 bases and J shed 13 bases, with 25 bases lying between them. The CDR3 DNA reads TGTGCCAACTTAGATCGTGCCAGCCCGGTGGGACTGTTTTTT. Its translation is CANLDRASPVGLFF.

A word on this clonotype: A much bigger clone sits one base away, suggesting this may be a read error. This rearrangement joins TRBV6-6 to TRBJ2-7; TRBD1 is a possible D gene (5 bases). Germline V lookup: CDR1 MNHNY, CDR2 SVGAGI (reference sequence). CDR3 length: 14 residues. The V and J ends lost 2 bases and 9 bases respectively, with 17 bases between them. The CDR3 loop is CASSYEALAGSQYF. The CDR3 DNA follows: TGTGCCAGCAGTTACGAAGCCCTGGCAGGGTCGCAGTACTTC.

In the case of this clonotype: A read error may be the cause here, since a much bigger clone is one base away. The chain is built from TRBV29-1 and TRBJ2-6; no reliable D call. The CDR3 extends over 13 amino acids. Germline loops: CDR1 SQVTM, CDR2 ANQGSEA. Trimming removed 6 bases at V and 5 bases at J, with 11 bases between. The DNA for the CDR3 is TGCAGCGTAGAGTTGGCTAGGGCCAACGTCCTGACTTTC. It encodes CSVELARANVLTF.

V usage is TRBV20-1 and J usage is TRBJ2-5; TRBD2 is a possible D gene (5 bases). Germline CDR1 DFQATT, CDR2 SNEGSKA (reference sequence). This CDR3 is built from 13 residues. The germline V and J ends were trimmed by 3 bases and 5 bases, with 13 bases remaining between them. The DNA of the CDR3 is TGCAGTGCTAGTATCGGGAACGGGGAGACCCAGTACTTC. This gives the protein CSASIGNGETQYF.